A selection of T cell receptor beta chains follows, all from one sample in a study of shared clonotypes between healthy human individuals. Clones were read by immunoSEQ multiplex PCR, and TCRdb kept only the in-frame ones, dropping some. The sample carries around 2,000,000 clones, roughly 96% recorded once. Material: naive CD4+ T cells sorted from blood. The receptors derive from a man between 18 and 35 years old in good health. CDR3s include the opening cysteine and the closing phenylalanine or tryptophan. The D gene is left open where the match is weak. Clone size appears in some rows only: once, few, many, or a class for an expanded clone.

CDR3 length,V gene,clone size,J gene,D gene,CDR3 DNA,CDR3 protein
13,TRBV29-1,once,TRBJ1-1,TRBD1,TGCAGCGTCCGACAGGGGCTGGACACTGAAGCTTTCTTT,CSVRQGLDTEAFF
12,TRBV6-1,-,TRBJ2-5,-,TGTGCCAGCAGTCTAGGATTGGAGACCCAGTACTTC,CASSLGLETQYF
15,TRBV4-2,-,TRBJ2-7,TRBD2,TGTGCCAGCAGCCAAGATCGACTAGCGGGGGGGTCGCAGTACTTC,CASSQDRLAGGSQYF
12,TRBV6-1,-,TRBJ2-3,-,TGTGCCAGCAGTGATGGAGACCATACGCAGTATTTT,CASSDGDHTQYF
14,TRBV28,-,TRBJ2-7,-,TGTGCCAGCAGTTTTGAGGTCAGCTCCTACGAGCAGTACTTC,CASSFEVSSYEQYF
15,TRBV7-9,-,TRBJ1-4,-,TGTGCCAGCAGTTTTGGGACATTGGCTAATGAAAAACTGTTTTTT,CASSFGTLANEKLFF
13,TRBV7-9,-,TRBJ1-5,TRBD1,TGTGCCAGCAGCTGGACAGGGGGTCAGCCCCAGCATTTT,CASSWTGGQPQHF
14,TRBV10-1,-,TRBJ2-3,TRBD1,TGCGCCAGCAGTGGGGGACAGCGGCAGGGTACGCAGTATTTT,CASSGGQRQGTQYF
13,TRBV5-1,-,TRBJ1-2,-,TGCGCCAGCAGCATCCGGGACAACTATGGCTACACCTTC,CASSIRDNYGYTF
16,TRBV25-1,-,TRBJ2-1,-,TGTGCCAGCAGTGAATGGGGGTCGAGCTCCTACAATGAGCAGTTCTTC,CASSEWGSSSYNEQFF
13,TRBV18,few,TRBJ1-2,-,TGTGCCAGCTCACCAGGGGGCGACTATGGCTACACCTTC,CASSPGGDYGYTF
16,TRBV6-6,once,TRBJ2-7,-,TGTGCCAGCAGACCCCTCGGCGGCGGGACCCCCGGCGAGCAGTACTTC,CASRPLGGGTPGEQYF
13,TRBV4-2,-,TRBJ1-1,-,TGTGCCAGCAGCCAAGATCATGGGGGTCGAGCTTTCTTT,CASSQDHGGRAFF
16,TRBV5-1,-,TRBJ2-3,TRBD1,TGCGCCAGCAGCTTGGAGGGACAGAGCCACACAGATACGCAGTATTTT,CASSLEGQSHTDTQYF
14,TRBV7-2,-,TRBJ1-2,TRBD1,TGTGCCAGCAGCCCCGGACAGGGCGGCTATGGCTACACCTTC,CASSPGQGGYGYTF
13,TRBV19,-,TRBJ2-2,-,TGTGCCAGTAGCTTATGGAACACCGGGGAGCTGTTTTTT,CASSLWNTGELFF
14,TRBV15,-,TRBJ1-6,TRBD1,TGTGCCACCCGAAGGGGAGGGGGCAATTCACCCCTCCACTTT,CATRRGGGNSPLHF
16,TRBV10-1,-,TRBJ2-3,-,TGCGCCAGCAGTGTACAGGGCACGTGGGGAGGAGATACGCAGTATTTT,CASSVQGTWGGDTQYF
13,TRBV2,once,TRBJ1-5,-,TGTGCCAGCAAGGGACTTCCTAATCAGCCCCAGCATTTT,CASKGLPNQPQHF
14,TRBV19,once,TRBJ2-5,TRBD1,TGTGCCAGTAGTAGGACAGGGCTTCAAGAGACCCAGTACTTC,CASSRTGLQETQYF
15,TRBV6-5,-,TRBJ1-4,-,TGTGCCAGCAGCCCGAGACGGACGACAAATGAAAAACTGTTTTTT,CASSPRRTTNEKLFF
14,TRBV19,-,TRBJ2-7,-,TGTGCCAGTAGTTCCCCGGGACATACACGCGAGCAGTACTTC,CASSSPGHTREQYF
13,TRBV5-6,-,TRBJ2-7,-,TGTGCCAGCAGCTCACAGGGCCCTCGGGAGCAGTACTTC,CASSSQGPREQYF
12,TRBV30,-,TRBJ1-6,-,TGTGCCTGGAGTAGAGGGGATTCACCCCTCCACTTT,CAWSRGDSPLHF
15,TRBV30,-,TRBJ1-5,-,TGTGCCTGGAGTGTACGCAGGGCGGGCAATCAGCCCCAGCATTTT,CAWSVRRAGNQPQHF
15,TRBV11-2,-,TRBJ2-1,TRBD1,TGTGCCAGCAGCTGGGCGGACAGGGGGGCCAATGAGCAGTTCTTC,CASSWADRGANEQFF
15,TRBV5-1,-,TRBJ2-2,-,TGCGCCAGCAGCTTGGACGGTCGAGGGACCGGGGAGCTGTTTTTT,CASSLDGRGTGELFF
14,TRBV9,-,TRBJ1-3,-,TGTGCCAGCAGCCCCCAAAGTTCAGGAAACACCATATATTTT,CASSPQSSGNTIYF
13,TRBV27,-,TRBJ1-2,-,TGTGCCAGCGCGGGGGGGCCCTCCTATGGCTACACCTTC,CASAGGPSYGYTF
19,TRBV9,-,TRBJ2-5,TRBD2,TGTGCCAGCAGCTCCCACGGGACTAGCGGGAGAGGGGGGCTTCAGACCCAGTACTTC,CASSSHGTSGRGGLQTQYF
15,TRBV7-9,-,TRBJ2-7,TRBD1,TGTGCCAGCAGCTTCGATGGGACAGTCTCCTACGAGCAGTACTTC,CASSFDGTVSYEQYF
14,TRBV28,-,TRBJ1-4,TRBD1,TGTGCCAGCAGTAAACAGGGGTATAATGAAAAACTGTTTTTT,CASSKQGYNEKLFF
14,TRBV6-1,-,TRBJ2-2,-,TGTGCCAGCAGTGAACAACCGATCACCGGGGAGCTGTTTTTT,CASSEQPITGELFF
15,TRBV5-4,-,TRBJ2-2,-,TGTGCCAGCAGCAAGGGACACTCGAACACCGGGGAGCTGTTTTTT,CASSKGHSNTGELFF
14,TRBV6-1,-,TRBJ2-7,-,TGTGCCAGCAGTGCGGTATGGATAGCCTACGAGCAGTACTTC,CASSAVWIAYEQYF
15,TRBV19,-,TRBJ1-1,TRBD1,TGTGCCAGTAGTTCCCACAGGGGCGGGGGCACTGAAGCTTTCTTT,CASSSHRGGGTEAFF
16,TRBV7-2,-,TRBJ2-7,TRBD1,TGTGCCAGCAGCTTAGCCATAGGGGGACAGGGGAACGAGCAGTACTTC,CASSLAIGGQGNEQYF
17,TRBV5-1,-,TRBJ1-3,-,TGCGCCAGCAGCTTGGGGCCCAGGGAGAGTGCTGGAAACACCATATATTTT,CASSLGPRESAGNTIYF
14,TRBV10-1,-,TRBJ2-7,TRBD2,TGCGCCAGCAGTCGACTAGCGGGAGCCTACGAGCAGTACTTC,CASSRLAGAYEQYF
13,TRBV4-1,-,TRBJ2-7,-,TGCGCCAGCAGCCACAAGGTCTCCTACGAGCAGTACTTC,CASSHKVSYEQYF
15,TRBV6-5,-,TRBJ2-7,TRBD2,TGTGCCAGCAGTATCGGGACTAATACGATCTACGAGCAGTACTTC,CASSIGTNTIYEQYF
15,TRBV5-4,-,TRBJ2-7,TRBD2,TGTGCCAGCAGCCGGGGGGGACTAGCGGTCTACGAGCAGTACTTC,CASSRGGLAVYEQYF
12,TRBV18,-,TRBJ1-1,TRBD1,TGTGCCAGCTCACCTAGACAGGGTGAAGCTTTCTTT,CASSPRQGEAFF
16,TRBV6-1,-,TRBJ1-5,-,TGTGCCAGCAGTGCCCTTCCTTGGGGGGGCAATCAGCCCCAGCATTTT,CASSALPWGGNQPQHF
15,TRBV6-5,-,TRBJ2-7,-,TGTGCCAGCAGTTATAAACAGGGAATACCCTACGAGCAGTACTTC,CASSYKQGIPYEQYF
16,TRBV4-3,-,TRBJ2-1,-,TGCGCCAGCAGCCAAGAGGACTCCAGCTCCTACAATGAGCAGTTCTTC,CASSQEDSSSYNEQFF
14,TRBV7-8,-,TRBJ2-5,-,TGTGCCAGCAGCCTGCCGACGGTCCAAGAGACCCAGTACTTC,CASSLPTVQETQYF
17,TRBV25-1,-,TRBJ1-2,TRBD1,TGTGCCAGCAGTGAATATCCATTTGGACAGGGGGTAGGAGGCTACACCTTC,CASSEYPFGQGVGGYTF
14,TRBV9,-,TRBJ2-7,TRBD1,TGTGCCAGCAGCCCGCGGACAGGGATGCACGAGCAGTACTTC,CASSPRTGMHEQYF
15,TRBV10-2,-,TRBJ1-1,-,TGCGCCAGCAAAAGGTACCAGGGGATGAACACTGAAGCTTTCTTT,CASKRYQGMNTEAFF
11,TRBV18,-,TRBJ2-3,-,TGTGCCAGCTCATCCACAGATACGCAGTATTTT,CASSSTDTQYF
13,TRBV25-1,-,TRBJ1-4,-,TGTGCCAGCAGTGGTGCAACTAATGAAAAACTGTTTTTT,CASSGATNEKLFF
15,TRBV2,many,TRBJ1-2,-,TGTGCCAGCAGTGAACCTGGACAGTCGTCCTATGGCTACACCTTC,CASSEPGQSSYGYTF
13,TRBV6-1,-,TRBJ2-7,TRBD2,TGTGCCAGCGGCTTGACTAGCGGCTACGAGCAGTACTTC,CASGLTSGYEQYF
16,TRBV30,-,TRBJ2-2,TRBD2,TGTGCCTGGAGTGTTTTAGCTAGCGGGGTCACCGGGGAGCTGTTTTTT,CAWSVLASGVTGELFF
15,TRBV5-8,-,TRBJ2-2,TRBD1,TGTGCCAGCAGCCCCTGGACAGGGAACACCGGGGAGCTGTTTTTT,CASSPWTGNTGELFF
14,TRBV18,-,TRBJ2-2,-,TGTGCCAGCTCACCCCTGCAGGAGGGAGGGGAGCTGTTTTTT,CASSPLQEGGELFF